A single sample gave rise to the 23 T cell receptor beta chains below, sequenced in a study of blood T cell repertoires in COVID-19. Sequencing was performed with immunoSEQ multiplex PCR; in TCRdb, only in-frame clones are kept and a portion is missing. The repertoire holds about 27,000 clones, with around 80% as singletons. Sequenced input: peripheral blood. Source of these receptors: an elderly woman with acute or convalescent COVID-19.

The rearrangement links TRBV6-6 to TRBJ1-5; D unclear. Per germline, CDR1 MNHNY and CDR2 SVGAGI (reference sequence). Trimming cost V 7 bases and J 5 bases, with 9 bases left between them. The CDR3 totals 12 residues. CDR3 in amino acids: CASTNGDQPQHF. DNA of the CDR3: TGTGCCAGCACAAACGGAGATCAGCCCCAGCATTTT.

This chain uses TRBV28 with TRBJ2-4; 11 bases fit TRBD2. In germline, CDR1 is MDHEN, CDR2 SYDVKM. V gave up 5 bases and J gave up 6 bases; unmatched junction bases: 3. This CDR3 region has 14 residues. The CDR3 coding sequence is TGTGCCAGCAGTCCCGGGACTAGCGGAAACATTCAGTACTTC. It specifies CASSPGTSGNIQYF.

The V gene is TRBV5-1, the J gene TRBJ2-7, with 7 bases fitting TRBD1. The CDR3 runs to 13 residues. Germline V gene sequence: CDR1 SGHRS, CDR2 YFSETQ. V lost 6 bases, J lost 4 bases, and 7 bases stayed unmatched. CDR3 bases: TGCGCCAGCACCCGGACAGGATCATACGAGCAGTACTTC. Protein product: CASTRTGSYEQYF.

This clone was counted a few times. This chain links TRBV5-6 with TRBJ1-1; D remains ambiguous. Deletions cut 4 bases from V and 2 bases from J, with 9 bases between. Germline V CDR1 and CDR2: SGHDT, YYEEEE. The CDR3 totals 13 residues. The CDR3 region is CASSPVGNTEAFF. CDR3 in DNA: TGTGCCAGCAGCCCAGTTGGCAACACTGAAGCTTTCTTT.

The rearrangement uses TRBV24-1 and TRBJ2-2, with 7 positions matching TRBD2. The CDR3 runs to 15 residues. The germline V gene has CDR1 KGHDR and CDR2 SFDVKD. Germline trimming cut 3 bases from V and 4 bases from J; bases unmatched to any gene: 4. CDR3 in amino acids: CATSDPGGVTGELFF. The CDR3, as DNA: TGTGCCACCAGTGATCCTGGGGGGGTCACCGGGGAGCTGTTTTTT.

This clone showed up just a few times. This chain uses TRBV19 with TRBJ1-5; D not certain. The CDR3 extends over 13 amino acids. The V gene's germline CDR1 is LNHDA and CDR2 SQIVND (reference sequence). The V gene lost 3 bases and the J gene lost 7 bases, with 10 bases spanning the gap. CDR3 sequence: CASSIGREQPQHF. The DNA of the CDR3 is TGTGCCAGTAGTATTGGGAGGGAGCAGCCCCAGCATTTT.

The chain is built from TRBV9 and TRBJ1-6, with 9 bases aligning to TRBD1. CDR3 length: 15 amino acids. In germline, CDR1 is SGDLS, CDR2 YYNGEE. V was pared by 4 bases and J by 7 bases, with 6 bases of the junction left unmatched. Written as DNA, the CDR3 is TGTGCCAGCAGCTCAGTAGGGACAGGGAATTCACCCCTCCACTTT. This translates into CASSSVGTGNSPLHF.

V and J are TRBV28 and TRBJ2-3; no reliable D call. CDR3 length: 14 amino acids. V was shortened by 3 bases and J by 2 bases, with 9 bases between the two germline ends. CDR1 and CDR2 from the germline V gene are MDHEN and SYDVKM. The CDR3 loop reads CASSFRPYTDTQYF. CDR3 coding DNA: TGTGCCAGCAGTTTCCGCCCCTACACAGATACGCAGTATTTT.

The V and J genes are TRBV15 and TRBJ2-2; 15 positions agree with TRBD2. The CDR3 spans 17 residues. The V gene's germline CDR1 is LNHNV and CDR2 YYDKDF (reference sequence). The V gene end was trimmed by 5 bases and the J gene end by 7 bases; junction bases not matched to a gene: 8. Here the CDR3 DNA reads TGTGCCACCAGCCCGGGACTAGCGGGGGGAGGGTTCGGGGAGCTGTTTTTT. Protein: CATSPGLAGGGFGELFF.

The genes are TRBV7-9 and TRBJ1-1; no firm D call. This CDR3 has 14 residues. CDR1 and CDR2 from the germline V gene are SEHNR and FQNEAQ (reference sequence). V was pared by 1 base and J by 4 bases, with 10 bases between. This CDR3 reads CASSLDGRVTEAFF. The CDR3 bases are TGTGCCAGCAGCTTAGATGGGCGGGTCACTGAAGCTTTCTTT. The whole variable domain, remainder taken from reference TRBV7-9 and TRBJ1-1, is DTGVSQNPRHKITKRGQNVTFRCDPISEHNRLYWYRQTLGQGPEFLTYFQNEAQLEKSRLLSDRFSAERPKGSFSTLEIQRTEQGDSAMYLCASSLDGRVTEAFFGQGTRLTVV.

This clone appeared a few times. The genes are TRBV2 and TRBJ1-4, with 7 bases matching TRBD1. The CDR3 covers 15 residues. The junction had 11 bases not matched to a gene; V was cut back by 6 bases and J by 7 bases. Germline values: CDR1 SNHLY, CDR2 FYNNEI. CDR3 DNA sequence: TGTGCCAGCAGCAAGGAGGAGGGGGCGAGTGAAAAACTGTTTTTT. Translated, it gives CASSKEEGASEKLFF.

The chain uses TRBV19 and TRBJ1-2; 7 bases map to TRBD1. The CDR3 runs 17 residues. Germline V gene sequence: CDR1 LNHDA, CDR2 SQIVND (reference sequence). The V segment lost 9 bases and the J segment 4 bases; nucleotides outside the gene matches: 20. For the CDR3, the DNA is TGTGCCAGCGCCCCGGGGCCGGGACAGTACTTATCCTATGGCTACACCTTC. It translates to CASAPGPGQYLSYGYTF.

V is TRBV5-1 and J is TRBJ2-5; tentatively, D is TRBD2 (6 bases). Trimming took off 5 bases at V and 2 bases at J, with 16 bases between the two ends. From germline, CDR1 is SGHRS and CDR2 YFSETQ. The CDR3 contains 15 residues. Here the CDR3 DNA reads TGCGCCAGCAGTATGGCGGGGACCCTTCAAGAGACCCAGTACTTC. It yields the protein CASSMAGTLQETQYF.

The chain recombines TRBV30 with TRBJ2-1; D ambiguous. CDR3 length: 11 residues. Between the trimmed V and J ends, which lost 3 bases and 3 bases, there was a span of 3 bases. Per germline, CDR1 GTSNPN and CDR2 SVGIG (reference sequence). CDR3 sequence reads: CAWRRYNEQFF. The CDR3 nucleotides read TGTGCCTGGAGGCGCTACAATGAGCAGTTCTTC. The complete variable domain, with remaining parts taken from reference TRBV30 and TRBJ2-1, reads SQTIHQWPATLVQPVGSPLSLECTVEGTSNPNLYWYRQAAGRGLQLLFYSVGIGQISSEVPQNLSASRPQDRQFILSSKKLLLSDSGFYLCAWRRYNEQFFGPGTRLTVL.

The chain couples TRBV5-4 to TRBJ2-1; the match to TRBD2 covers 8 bases. From germline, CDR1 is SGHNT and CDR2 YYREEE (reference sequence). The CDR3 extends over 16 amino acids. With 4 bases clipped from V and 6 bases from J, the junction kept 12 bases outside the gene matches. The CDR3 sequence: CASSTLVASGPNEQFF. In nucleotides, the CDR3 is TGTGCCAGCAGCACCTTAGTGGCTAGCGGGCCCAATGAGCAGTTCTTC.

The V gene is TRBV7-9, the J gene TRBJ2-1; 8 bases match TRBD1. This CDR3 has 15 amino acids. Losses at the gene ends were 5 bases for V and 5 bases for J; bases not matched to a gene: 8. Per the germline V gene, CDR1 is SEHNR and CDR2 is FQNEAQ (reference sequence). The chain's CDR3 is CASSPGTGIHNEQFF. In DNA form, the CDR3 reads TGTGCCAGCAGCCCCGGGACAGGAATACACAATGAGCAGTTCTTC.

The count of this clone is one. This chain connects TRBV30 to TRBJ2-1; D remains ambiguous. Germline values: CDR1 GTSNPN, CDR2 SVGIG (reference sequence). Trimming took 0 bases from V and 6 from J, leaving 9 bases between them. This CDR3 has 13 amino acids. The CDR3: CAWSVTLTNEQFF. The CDR3, as DNA: TGTGCCTGGAGTGTAACACTAACCAATGAGCAGTTCTTC. The whole variable domain, remainder taken from reference TRBV30 and TRBJ2-1, is SQTIHQWPATLVQPVGSPLSLECTVEGTSNPNLYWYRQAAGRGLQLLFYSVGIGQISSEVPQNLSASRPQDRQFILSSKKLLLSDSGFYLCAWSVTLTNEQFFGPGTRLTVL.

The chain recombines TRBV28 with TRBJ1-2; D might be TRBD1 (5 bases). V was pared by 3 bases and J by 4 bases, with 9 bases between. The V gene's germline CDR1 is MDHEN and CDR2 SYDVKM. The CDR3 covers 13 residues. This CDR3 reads CASSFQGFYGYTF. CDR3 coding DNA: TGTGCCAGCAGTTTCCAGGGTTTCTATGGCTACACCTTC.

V usage is TRBV28 and J usage is TRBJ1-4; a possible D gene is TRBD1 (5 bases). Germline loops: CDR1 MDHEN, CDR2 SYDVKM. V was trimmed by 5 bases and J by 4 bases, leaving 17 bases between them. This CDR3 is 16 amino acids long. DNA for the CDR3: TGTGCCAGCAGTCGCATGGGGGGGGAAATTAATGAAAAACTGTTTTTT. The encoded protein is CASSRMGGEINEKLFF. Complete variable domain (other parts from reference TRBV28 and TRBJ1-4): DVKVTQSSRYLVKRTGEKVFLECVQDMDHENMFWYRQDPGLGLRLIYFSYDVKMKEKGDIPEGYSVSREKKERFSLILESASTNQTSMYLCASSRMGGEINEKLFFGSGTQLSVL.

The V gene is TRBV18, the J gene TRBJ2-1; D is possibly TRBD1 (6 bases). Trimming took off 3 bases at V and 8 bases at J, with 14 bases between the two ends. The CDR3 runs to 14 residues. Germline-derived CDR1 and CDR2 are KGHSH and LQKENI. The CDR3 loop is CASSPQQQGDEQFF. As DNA, the CDR3 is TGTGCCAGCTCACCTCAACAACAGGGAGATGAGCAGTTCTTC.

Only a few counts were recorded for this clone. The V call is TRBV7-2, the J call TRBJ1-3; D gene uncertain. V gave up 1 base and J gave up 0 bases, with 4 bases separating them. The germline V gene encodes CDR1 SGHTA and CDR2 FQGNSA. There are 14 residues in the CDR3. The CDR3 DNA reads as TGTGCCAGCAGCTTAGGACTCTCTGGAAACACCATATATTTT. Its translation is CASSLGLSGNTIYF.

The chain has TRBV16 and TRBJ2-7; possible D gene TRBD2, 6 bases. CDR1 is KGHSY, CDR2 FQNENV, per germline. This CDR3 contains 12 residues. V was shortened by 3 bases and J by 4 bases, with 7 bases between the two germline ends. CDR3 nucleotide sequence: TGTGCCAGCAGCCAGGGGGGATACGAGCAGTACTTC. Translated: CASSQGGYEQYF.

The chain combines TRBV28 with TRBJ2-2; TRBD1 agrees at 9 bases. Germline CDR1 MDHEN, CDR2 SYDVKM. The CDR3 runs 13 residues. V gave up 5 bases and J gave up 13 bases; unmatched junction bases: 8. The CDR3 protein is CASSTPGQGWLFF. In DNA, the CDR3 is TGTGCCAGCAGTACTCCGGGACAGGGATGGCTGTTTTTT. Using reference TRBV28 and TRBJ2-2 for the parts outside the CDR3, the full variable domain is DVKVTQSSRYLVKRTGEKVFLECVQDMDHENMFWYRQDPGLGLRLIYFSYDVKMKEKGDIPEGYSVSREKKERFSLILESASTNQTSMYLCASSTPGQGWLFFGEGSRLTVL.